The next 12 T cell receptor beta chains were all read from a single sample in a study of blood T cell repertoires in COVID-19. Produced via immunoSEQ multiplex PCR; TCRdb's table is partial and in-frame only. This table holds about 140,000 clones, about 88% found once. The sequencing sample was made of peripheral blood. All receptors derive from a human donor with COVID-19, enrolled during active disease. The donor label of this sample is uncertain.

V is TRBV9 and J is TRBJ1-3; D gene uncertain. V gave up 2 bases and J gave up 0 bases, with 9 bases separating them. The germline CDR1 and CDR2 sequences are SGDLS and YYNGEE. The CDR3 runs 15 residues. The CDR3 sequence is CASSVGGSSGNTIYF. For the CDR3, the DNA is TGTGCCAGCAGCGTCGGCGGGAGCTCTGGAAACACCATATATTTT.

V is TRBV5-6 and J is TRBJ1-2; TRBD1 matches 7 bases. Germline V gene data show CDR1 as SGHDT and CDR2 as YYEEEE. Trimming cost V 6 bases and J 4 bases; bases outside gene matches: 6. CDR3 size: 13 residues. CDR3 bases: TGTGCCAGCATACAGGGGAATAGCTATGGCTACACCTTC. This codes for CASIQGNSYGYTF.

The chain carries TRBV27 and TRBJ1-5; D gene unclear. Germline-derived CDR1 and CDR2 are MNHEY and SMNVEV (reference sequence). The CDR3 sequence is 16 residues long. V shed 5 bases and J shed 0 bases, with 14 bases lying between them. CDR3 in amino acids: CASSKTGVHSNQPQHF. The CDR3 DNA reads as TGTGCCAGCAGTAAAACCGGGGTCCATAGCAATCAGCCCCAGCATTTT.

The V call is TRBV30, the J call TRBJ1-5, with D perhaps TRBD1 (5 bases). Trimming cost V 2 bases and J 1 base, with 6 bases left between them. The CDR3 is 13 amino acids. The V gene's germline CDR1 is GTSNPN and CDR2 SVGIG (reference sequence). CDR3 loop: CAWSKGSNQPQHF. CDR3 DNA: TGTGCCTGGAGTAAGGGGAGCAATCAGCCCCAGCATTTT.

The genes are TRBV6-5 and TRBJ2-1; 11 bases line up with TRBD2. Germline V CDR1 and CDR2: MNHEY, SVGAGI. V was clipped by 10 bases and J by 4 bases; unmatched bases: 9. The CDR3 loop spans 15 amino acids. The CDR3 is CATNSPSGGYNEQFF. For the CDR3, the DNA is TGTGCCACCAATTCCCCTAGCGGGGGGTACAATGAGCAGTTCTTC.

In DNA, the CDR3 is TGTGCCAGCAGTTGGGACAGAAGGTATGGCTACACCTTC. This encodes CASSWDRRYGYTF. This chain connects TRBV28 to TRBJ1-2; 7 bases match TRBD1. V dropped 4 bases and J dropped 5; count of bases not matched to a gene: 4. CDR1 MDHEN and CDR2 SYDVKM come from the germline V gene. This CDR3 contains 13 residues.

CDR3 sequence: CASSGTRYNEQFF. The CDR3 DNA follows: TGTGCCAGCAGTGGGACTCGCTACAATGAGCAGTTCTTC. The V call is TRBV2, the J call TRBJ2-1; D is perhaps TRBD2 (5 bases). The CDR3 contains 13 residues. The germline CDR1 and CDR2 sequences are SNHLY and FYNNEI. V was shortened by 4 bases and J by 3 bases, with 7 bases between the two germline ends.

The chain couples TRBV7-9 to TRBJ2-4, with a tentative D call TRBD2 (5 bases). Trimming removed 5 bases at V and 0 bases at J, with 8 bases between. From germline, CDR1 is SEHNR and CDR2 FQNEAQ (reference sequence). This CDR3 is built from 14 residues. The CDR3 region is CASSPSLAKNIQYF. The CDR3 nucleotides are TGTGCCAGCAGCCCTAGCCTAGCCAAAAACATTCAGTACTTC.

This CDR3 reads CASSLVRETEAFF. CDR3 bases: TGTGCCAGCAGTTTAGTGCGAGAAACTGAAGCTTTCTTT. The V and J genes are TRBV27 and TRBJ1-1, with D unresolved. Trimming stripped 2 bases from V and 5 bases from J, with 9 bases between. Per germline, CDR1 MNHEY and CDR2 SMNVEV (reference sequence). The CDR3 extends over 13 amino acids.

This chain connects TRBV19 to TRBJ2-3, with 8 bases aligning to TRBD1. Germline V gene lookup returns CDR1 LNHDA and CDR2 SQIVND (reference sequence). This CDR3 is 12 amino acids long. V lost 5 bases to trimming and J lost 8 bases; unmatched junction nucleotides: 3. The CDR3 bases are TGTGCCAGTAGTGACAGGGGATTTACGCAGTATTTT. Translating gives CASSDRGFTQYF. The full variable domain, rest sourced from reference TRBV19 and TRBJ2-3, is DGGITQSPKYLFRKEGQNVTLSCEQNLNHDAMYWYRQDPGQGLRLIYYSQIVNDFQKGDIAEGYSVSREKKESFPLTVTSAQKNPTAFYLCASSDRGFTQYFGPGTRLTVL.

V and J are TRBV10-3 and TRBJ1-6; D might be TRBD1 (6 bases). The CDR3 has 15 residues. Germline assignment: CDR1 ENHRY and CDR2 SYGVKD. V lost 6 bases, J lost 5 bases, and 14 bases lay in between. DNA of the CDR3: TGTGCCATCAGGATCCGGGACACGGATAATTCACCCCTCCACTTT. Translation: CAIRIRDTDNSPLHF.

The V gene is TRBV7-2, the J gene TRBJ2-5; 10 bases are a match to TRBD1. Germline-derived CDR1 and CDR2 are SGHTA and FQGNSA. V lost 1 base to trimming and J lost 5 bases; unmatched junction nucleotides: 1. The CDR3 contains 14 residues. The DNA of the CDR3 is TGTGCCAGCAGCTTAGGGACAGGGGGGGAGACCCAGTACTTC. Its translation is CASSLGTGGETQYF.